This T cell receptor beta chain was identified in a study of blood T cell repertoires in COVID-19 (dated by TCRdb to the early 2020s). General notes on the study: Samples from collaborators originated in the United States, Italy and Spain and spanned both the acute and convalescent phases of COVID-19. The repertoires were released in a freely available public database meant as a resource for research on the immune response to SARS-CoV-2. The prospective study material was composed of cDNA or gDNA derived from T cells, B-cell-depleted T cells, or PBMCs. Where HLA class I and class II types were available, the types were taken from metadata supplied by the sample provider, not from assay-based typing. Subjects who had been exposed to COVID-19, were actively infected with it, or had recovered from it provided the deeply sampled blood TCRbeta repertoires that made up the dataset. A de-identified subject ID, COVID-19 status, age in years and sex were almost always included in the sample metadata. Samples were obtained from the ongoing ImmuneRACE study (first 160 participants) and from some 1,200 subjects provided by 6 global collaborators. On the study overall, not on this receptor specifically: Clinical and demographic metadata were provided uncurated, with the amount varying by source and participant.

Notes on this clone: Its antigen remains undetermined. Base-call qualities are not available, and no considerably larger clone is one nucleotide away.

The germline V gene yields MNHEY for CDR1 and SVGEGT for CDR2. From the cysteine up to the phenylalanine, the CDR3 has a length of 18 residues. Only the CDR3 DNA stays, 54 bases, in frame from base 1. Ends trimmed: V by 6 bases, J by 5 bases; bases unmatched to a gene: 18. TCRbeta CDR3 regions were amplified from genomic DNA by means of the immunoSEQ Assay, a bias-controlled multiplex PCR. The published analysis was carried out like this. Within the assay, amplification of reference gene primers was used to estimate how many nucleated cells each sample contained. To quantify the absolute abundance of each unique TCRbeta CDR3 rearrangement, sequence reads were collapsed and filtered. For each sample, productive Simpson clonality was calculated as the square root of Simpson's diversity index over productive rearrangements. The table comes from immuneACCESS by way of TCRdb, which keeps in-frame sequences with V and J called. Part of the clones is missing from these tables; in studies checked, under half for an unresolved V gene and the rest for unknown reasons. The V and J calls and clone size are taken from that table; D and trimming were inferred from the DNA. The sample yields about 260,000 clones; around nine tenths were counted once. The ten largest clones capture roughly 12% of the sample.

In Seattle, one collaborating source enrolled patients while the infection was active and tracked those patients longitudinally over the course of disease. Each collaborating institution followed its own protocols to collect whole blood in K2EDTA tubes. Collaborator samples were shipped for TCRbeta analysis as frozen whole blood, isolated PBMCs, or DNA extracted from either sample type. The source of this sequence is a woman in her twenties or thirties with COVID-19, enrolled during active disease. The sequence is built from TRBV6-2 or TRBV6-3 and TRBJ2-2, with TRBD1 matching 7 junction bases. The sample taken for sequencing was peripheral blood. The CDR3 has the sequence CASSPSSDRAGWTGELFF. The nucleotides read TGTGCCAGCAGCCCTTCTTCCGACAGGGCGGGTTGGACCGGGGAGCTGTTTTTT.